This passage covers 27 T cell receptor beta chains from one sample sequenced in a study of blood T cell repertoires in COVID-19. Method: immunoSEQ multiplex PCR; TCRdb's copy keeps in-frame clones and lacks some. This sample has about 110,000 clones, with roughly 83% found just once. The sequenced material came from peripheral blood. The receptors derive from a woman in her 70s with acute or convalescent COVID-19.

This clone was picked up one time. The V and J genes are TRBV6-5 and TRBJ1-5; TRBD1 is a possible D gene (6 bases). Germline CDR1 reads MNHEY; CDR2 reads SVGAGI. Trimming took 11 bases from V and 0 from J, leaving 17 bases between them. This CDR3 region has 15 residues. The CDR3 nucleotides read TGTGCCTCCCGCTCCGGGACACCTAGCAATCAGCCCCAGCATTTT. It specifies CASRSGTPSNQPQHF.

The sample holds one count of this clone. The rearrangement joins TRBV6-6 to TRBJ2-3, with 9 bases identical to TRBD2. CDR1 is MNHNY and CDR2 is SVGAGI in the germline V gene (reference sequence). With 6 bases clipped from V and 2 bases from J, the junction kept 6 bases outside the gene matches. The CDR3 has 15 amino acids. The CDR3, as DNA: TGTGCCAGCAGGGGACTAGCAGAACTCACAGATACGCAGTATTTT. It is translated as CASRGLAELTDTQYF.

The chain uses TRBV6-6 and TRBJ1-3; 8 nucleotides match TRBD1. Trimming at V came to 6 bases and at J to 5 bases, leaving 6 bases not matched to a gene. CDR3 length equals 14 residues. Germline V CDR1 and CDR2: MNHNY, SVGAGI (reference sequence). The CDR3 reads CASRPGQGRNTIYF. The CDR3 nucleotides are TGTGCCAGCAGACCTGGACAGGGCCGAAACACCATATATTTT.

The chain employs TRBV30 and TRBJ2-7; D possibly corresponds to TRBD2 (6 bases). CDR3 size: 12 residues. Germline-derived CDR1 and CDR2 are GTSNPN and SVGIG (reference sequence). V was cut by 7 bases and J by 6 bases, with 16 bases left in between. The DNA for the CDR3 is TGTGCCTTGACAGTGGGGACTCGCGAGCAGTACTTC. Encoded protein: CALTVGTREQYF.

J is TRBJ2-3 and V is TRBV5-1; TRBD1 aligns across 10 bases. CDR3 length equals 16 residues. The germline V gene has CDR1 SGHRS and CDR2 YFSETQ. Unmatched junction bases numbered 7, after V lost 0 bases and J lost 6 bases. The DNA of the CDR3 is TGCGCCAGCAGCTTGGAAGGGACAGGGGTGACGGATACGCAGTATTTT. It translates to CASSLEGTGVTDTQYF.

CDR3 sequence reads: CASSRDRGLNNEQFF. The CDR3 DNA is TGCGCCAGCAGCCGCGACAGGGGGCTCAACAATGAGCAGTTCTTC. The rearrangement links TRBV5-1 to TRBJ2-1; 10 bases match TRBD1. There are 15 residues in the CDR3. Germline V gene sequence: CDR1 SGHRS, CDR2 YFSETQ. The V gene end was trimmed by 4 bases and the J gene end by 5 bases; junction bases not matched to a gene: 6. The entire variable domain, with the rest obtained from reference TRBV5-1 and TRBJ2-1, is as follows: KAGVTQTPRYLIKTRGQQVTLSCSPISGHRSVSWYQQTPGQGLQFLFEYFSETQRNKGNFPGRFSGRQFSNSRSEMNVSTLELGDSALYLCASSRDRGLNNEQFFGPGTRLTVL.

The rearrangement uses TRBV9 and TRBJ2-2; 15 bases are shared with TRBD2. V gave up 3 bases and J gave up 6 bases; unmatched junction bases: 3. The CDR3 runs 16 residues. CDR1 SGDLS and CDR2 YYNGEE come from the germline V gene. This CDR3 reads CASSGTSGRAAGELFF. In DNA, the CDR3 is TGTGCCAGCAGCGGGACTAGCGGGAGGGCCGCCGGGGAGCTGTTTTTT.

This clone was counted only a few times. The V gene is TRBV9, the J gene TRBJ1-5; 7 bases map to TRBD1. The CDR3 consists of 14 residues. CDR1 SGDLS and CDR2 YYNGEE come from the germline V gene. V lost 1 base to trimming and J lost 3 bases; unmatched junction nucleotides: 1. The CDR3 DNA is TGTGCCAGCAGCGTACAGGGGGTCAATCAGCCCCAGCATTTT. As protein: CASSVQGVNQPQHF.

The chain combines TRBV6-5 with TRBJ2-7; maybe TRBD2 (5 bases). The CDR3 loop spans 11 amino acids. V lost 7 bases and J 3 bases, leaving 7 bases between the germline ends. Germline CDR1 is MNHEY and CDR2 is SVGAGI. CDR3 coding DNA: TGTGCCAGCATCGGGATCTACGAGCAGTACTTC. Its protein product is CASIGIYEQYF.

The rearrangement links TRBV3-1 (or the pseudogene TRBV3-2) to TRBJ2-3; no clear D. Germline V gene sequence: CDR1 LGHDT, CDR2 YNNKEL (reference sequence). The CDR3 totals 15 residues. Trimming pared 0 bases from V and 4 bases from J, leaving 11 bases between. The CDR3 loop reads CASSQDSTRPDTQYF. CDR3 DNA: TGTGCCAGCAGCCAAGACTCGACTCGCCCAGATACGCAGTATTTT.

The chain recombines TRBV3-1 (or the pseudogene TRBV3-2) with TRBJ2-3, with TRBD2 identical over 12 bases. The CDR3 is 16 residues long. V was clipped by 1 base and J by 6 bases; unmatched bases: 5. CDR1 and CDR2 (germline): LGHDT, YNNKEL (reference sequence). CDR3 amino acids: CASSQGTSGVIDTQYF. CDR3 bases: TGTGCCAGCAGCCAAGGGACTAGCGGGGTCATCGATACGCAGTATTTT.

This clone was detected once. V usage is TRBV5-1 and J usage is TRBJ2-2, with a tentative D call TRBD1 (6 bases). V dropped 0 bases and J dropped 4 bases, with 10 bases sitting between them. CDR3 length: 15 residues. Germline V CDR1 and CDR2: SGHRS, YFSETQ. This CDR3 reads CASSLDRALTGELFF. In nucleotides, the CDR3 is TGCGCCAGCAGCTTGGACAGGGCCCTCACCGGGGAGCTGTTTTTT.

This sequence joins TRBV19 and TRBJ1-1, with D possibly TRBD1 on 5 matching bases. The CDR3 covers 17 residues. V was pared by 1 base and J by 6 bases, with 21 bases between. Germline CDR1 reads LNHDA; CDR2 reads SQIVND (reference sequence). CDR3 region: CASSIVGIGVKDPEAFF. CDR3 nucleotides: TGTGCCAGTAGTATAGTGGGAATAGGGGTAAAGGACCCTGAAGCTTTCTTT.

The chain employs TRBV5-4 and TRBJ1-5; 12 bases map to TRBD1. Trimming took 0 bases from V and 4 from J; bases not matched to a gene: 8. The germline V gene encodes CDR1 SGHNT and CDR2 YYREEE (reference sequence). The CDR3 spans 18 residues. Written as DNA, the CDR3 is TGTGCCAGCAGCTTGGGAGGGGCGGGACAGGGGGCTAATCAGCCCCAGCATTTT. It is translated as CASSLGGAGQGANQPQHF.

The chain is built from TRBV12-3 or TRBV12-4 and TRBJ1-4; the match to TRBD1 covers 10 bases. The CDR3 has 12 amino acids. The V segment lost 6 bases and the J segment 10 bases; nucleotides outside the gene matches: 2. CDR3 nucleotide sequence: TGTGCCAGCAGAGGGACAGGGGCAAAACTGTTTTTT. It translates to CASRGTGAKLFF.

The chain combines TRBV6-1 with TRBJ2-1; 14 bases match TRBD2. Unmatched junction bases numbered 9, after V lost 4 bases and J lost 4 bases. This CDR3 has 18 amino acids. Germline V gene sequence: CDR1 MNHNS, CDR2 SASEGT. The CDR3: CASSGLAGGSGLYNEQFF. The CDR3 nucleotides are TGTGCCAGCAGTGGACTAGCGGGGGGGTCCGGGTTGTACAATGAGCAGTTCTTC.

CDR3 coding DNA: TGTGCCAGCAGTTTGCCGGCCAGGGGATATGATTCACCCCTCCACTTT. The encoded protein is CASSLPARGYDSPLHF. The chain has TRBV28 and TRBJ1-6, with D possibly being TRBD1 (6 bases). Germline CDR1 reads MDHEN; CDR2 reads SYDVKM. V was cut by 3 bases and J by 8 bases, with 17 bases left in between. This CDR3 spans 16 amino acids.

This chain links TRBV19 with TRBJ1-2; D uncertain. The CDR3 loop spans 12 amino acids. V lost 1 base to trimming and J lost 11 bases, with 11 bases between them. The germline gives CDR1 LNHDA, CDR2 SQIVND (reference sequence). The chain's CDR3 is CASSIANSLYTF. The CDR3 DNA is TGTGCCAGTAGTATAGCGAACAGCCTGTACACCTTC.

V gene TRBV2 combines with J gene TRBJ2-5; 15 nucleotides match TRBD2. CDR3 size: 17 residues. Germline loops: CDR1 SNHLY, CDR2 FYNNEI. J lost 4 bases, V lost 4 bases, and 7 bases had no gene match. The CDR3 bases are TGTGCCAGCAGTGTCGGACTAGCGGGGGGGTCAGGAGAGACCCAGTACTTC. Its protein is CASSVGLAGGSGETQYF.

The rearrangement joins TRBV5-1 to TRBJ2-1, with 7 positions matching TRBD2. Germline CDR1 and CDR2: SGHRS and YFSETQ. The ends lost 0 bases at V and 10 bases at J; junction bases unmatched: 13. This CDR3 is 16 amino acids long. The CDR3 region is CASSLEGLAEAGEQFF. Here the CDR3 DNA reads TGCGCCAGCAGCTTGGAGGGGCTAGCGGAAGCTGGGGAGCAGTTCTTC.

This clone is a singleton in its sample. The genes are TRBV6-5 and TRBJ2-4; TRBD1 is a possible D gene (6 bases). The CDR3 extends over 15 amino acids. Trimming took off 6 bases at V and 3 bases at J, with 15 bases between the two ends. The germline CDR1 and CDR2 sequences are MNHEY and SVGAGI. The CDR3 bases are TGTGCCAGCAGCAGGGGCGTTCGAGACAAAAACATTCAGTACTTC. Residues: CASSRGVRDKNIQYF.

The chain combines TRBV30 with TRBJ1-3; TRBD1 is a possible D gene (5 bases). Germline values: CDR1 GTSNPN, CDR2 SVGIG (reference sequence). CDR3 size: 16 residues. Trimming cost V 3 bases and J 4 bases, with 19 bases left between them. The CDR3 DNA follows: TGTGCCTGGAGCCGGGCGGGGGTACCTTCGGGAAACACCATATATTTT. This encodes CAWSRAGVPSGNTIYF. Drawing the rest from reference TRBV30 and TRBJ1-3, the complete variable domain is SQTIHQWPATLVQPVGSPLSLECTVEGTSNPNLYWYRQAAGRGLQLLFYSVGIGQISSEVPQNLSASRPQDRQFILSSKKLLLSDSGFYLCAWSRAGVPSGNTIYFGEGSWLTVV.

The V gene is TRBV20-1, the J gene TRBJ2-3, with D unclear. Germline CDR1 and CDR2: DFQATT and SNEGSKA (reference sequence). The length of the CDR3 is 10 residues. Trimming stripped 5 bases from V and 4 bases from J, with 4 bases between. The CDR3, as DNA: TGCAGTGCTCAGGCAGATACGCAGTATTTT. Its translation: CSAQADTQYF.

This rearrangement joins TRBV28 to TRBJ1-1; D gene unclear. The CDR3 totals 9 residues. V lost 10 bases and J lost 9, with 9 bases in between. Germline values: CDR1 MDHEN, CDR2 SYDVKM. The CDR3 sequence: CAIDKKAFF. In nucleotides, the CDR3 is TGTGCCATCGACAAGAAAGCTTTCTTT.

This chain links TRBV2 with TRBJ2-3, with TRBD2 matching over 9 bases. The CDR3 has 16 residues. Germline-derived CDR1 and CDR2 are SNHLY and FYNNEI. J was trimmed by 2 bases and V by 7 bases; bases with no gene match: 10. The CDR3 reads CASIAVAGVFTDTQYF. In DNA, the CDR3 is TGTGCCAGCATCGCCGTAGCGGGAGTGTTCACAGATACGCAGTATTTT.

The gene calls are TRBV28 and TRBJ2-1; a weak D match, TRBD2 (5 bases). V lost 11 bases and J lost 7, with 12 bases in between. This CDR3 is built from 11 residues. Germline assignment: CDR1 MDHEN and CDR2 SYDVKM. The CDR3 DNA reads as TGTGCCGGCCGTCGGGGTAATGAGCAGTTCTTC. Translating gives CAGRRGNEQFF.

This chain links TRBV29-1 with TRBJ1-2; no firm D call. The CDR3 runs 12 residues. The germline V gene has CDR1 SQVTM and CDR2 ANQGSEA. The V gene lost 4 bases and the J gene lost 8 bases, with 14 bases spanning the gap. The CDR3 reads CSVVSSRGGYTF. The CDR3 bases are TGCAGCGTTGTGTCATCTCGCGGGGGCTACACCTTC.